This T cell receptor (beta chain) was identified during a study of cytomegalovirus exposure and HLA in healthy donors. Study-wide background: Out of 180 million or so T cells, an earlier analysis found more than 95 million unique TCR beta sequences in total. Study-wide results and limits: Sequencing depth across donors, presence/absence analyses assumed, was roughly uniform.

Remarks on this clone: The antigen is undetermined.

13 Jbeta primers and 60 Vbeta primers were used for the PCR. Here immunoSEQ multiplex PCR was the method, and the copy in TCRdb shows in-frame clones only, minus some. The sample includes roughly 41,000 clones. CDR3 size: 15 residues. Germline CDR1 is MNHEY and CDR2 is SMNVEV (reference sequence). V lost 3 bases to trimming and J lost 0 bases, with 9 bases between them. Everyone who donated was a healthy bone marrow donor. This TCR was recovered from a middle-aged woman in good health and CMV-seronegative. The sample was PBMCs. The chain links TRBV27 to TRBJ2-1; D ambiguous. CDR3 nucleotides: TGTGCCAGCAGTTTTGGTGGCGGCTCCTACAATGAGCAGTTCTTC. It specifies CASSFGGGSYNEQFF.